Following are 27 T cell receptor beta chains from one sample sequenced in a study of shared clonotypes between healthy human individuals. It was CD45RO-negative cells, positively selected for CCR7, that made up naive CD8 cells, with terminally differentiated effector memory CD45RA+ cells excluded. Produced via immunoSEQ multiplex PCR; TCRdb's table is partial and in-frame only. This table holds more than 550,000 clones, about 91% found once. Sequencing was done on a sample of naive CD8+ T cells sorted from blood. Every receptor here comes from a man aged 25-40 years in good health.

The V gene is TRBV29-1, the J gene TRBJ2-2, with D hard to call. This CDR3 is 13 amino acids long. Germline-derived CDR1 and CDR2 are SQVTM and ANQGSEA. Trimming removed 2 bases at V and 0 bases at J, with 4 bases between. Here the CDR3 reads CSVEPTNTGELFF. DNA for the CDR3: TGCAGCGTTGAACCAACGAACACCGGGGAGCTGTTTTTT.

This chain joins TRBV5-1 and TRBJ2-5; 8 nucleotides align to TRBD2. CDR1 SGHRS and CDR2 YFSETQ come from the germline V gene. This CDR3 has 14 amino acids. V shed 7 bases and J 6 bases; nucleotides not matched to a gene: 11. Written as DNA, the CDR3 is TGCGCCAGCTCGGAAGCGGGAGTAAAGAAGACCCAGTACTTC. It yields the protein CASSEAGVKKTQYF.

This clone was found a few times. V and J are TRBV4-1 and TRBJ2-5, with 9 bases identical to TRBD2. CDR3 size: 15 residues. The germline CDR1 and CDR2 sequences are MGHRA and YSYEKL. The ends lost 6 bases at V and 3 bases at J; junction bases unmatched: 8. CDR3 loop: CASRVWTSAEETQYF. The CDR3 nucleotides are TGCGCCAGCAGGGTATGGACTAGCGCGGAAGAGACCCAGTACTTC.

V is TRBV4-1 and J is TRBJ1-1; D unresolved. The CDR3 consists of 14 residues. V lost 1 base, J lost 11 bases, and 17 bases lay in between. Germline V gene lookup returns CDR1 MGHRA and CDR2 YSYEKL. For the CDR3, the DNA is TGCGCCAGCAGCCAAGCTGGGCCAGGTGAACGGGCTTTCTTT. This encodes CASSQAGPGERAFF.

The chain joins TRBV15 to TRBJ2-7, with 8 positions matching TRBD1. CDR1 is LNHNV, CDR2 YYDKDF, per germline (reference sequence). Trimming took 2 bases from V and 1 from J; bases not matched to a gene: 7. CDR3 size: 16 residues. The CDR3 DNA reads as TGTGCCACCAGCAGACACGGGACAGGTCCATCCTACGAGCAGTACTTC. Protein product: CATSRHGTGPSYEQYF.

This sequence joins TRBV9 and TRBJ2-3; TRBD2 agrees at 9 bases. CDR3 length: 17 residues. Germline assignment: CDR1 SGDLS and CDR2 YYNGEE. J gave up 0 bases and V 4 bases, and 9 bases lay outside the gene matches. The CDR3 region has the DNA TGTGCCAGCAGCTCCCCGACTAGCGGCCTGAGCACAGATACGCAGTATTTT. Translated, it gives CASSSPTSGLSTDTQYF.

V and J are TRBV27 and TRBJ2-1, with TRBD2 as a possible D gene (6 bases). V was trimmed by 5 bases and J by 1 base, leaving 15 bases between them. Germline-derived CDR1 and CDR2 are MNHEY and SMNVEV (reference sequence). CDR3 length: 16 residues. In nucleotides, the CDR3 is TGTGCCAGCAGTCACGGCCTGGGGGGATCCTACAATGAGCAGTTCTTC. It yields the protein CASSHGLGGSYNEQFF.

The J gene is TRBJ1-2, the V gene TRBV19; 7 positions match TRBD1. Germline trimming cut 7 bases from V and 4 bases from J; bases unmatched to any gene: 12. The CDR3 length is 15 residues. Looked up from germline, CDR1 is LNHDA and CDR2 is SQIVND (reference sequence). The CDR3 is CASNEKTGSGYGYTF. The CDR3 DNA is TGTGCCAGTAACGAAAAGACAGGGTCCGGCTATGGCTACACCTTC. The full variable domain, completed using reference TRBV19 and TRBJ1-2, is DGGITQSPKYLFRKEGQNVTLSCEQNLNHDAMYWYRQDPGQGLRLIYYSQIVNDFQKGDIAEGYSVSREKKESFPLTVTSAQKNPTAFYLCASNEKTGSGYGYTFGSGTRLTVV.

This chain joins TRBV11-1 and TRBJ1-1; D perhaps matches TRBD1 (6 bases). Trimming left V 2 bases short and J 11 bases short, with 15 bases between. Germline V gene data show CDR1 as SGHAT and CDR2 as FQDESV (reference sequence). The CDR3 runs 13 residues. This chain's CDR3 is CASSLLGQGTAFF. As DNA, the CDR3 is TGTGCCAGCAGCTTACTGGGGCAGGGGACGGCTTTCTTT.

The chain uses TRBV9 and TRBJ2-3; the match to TRBD2 covers 7 bases. Losses at the gene ends were 3 bases for V and 4 bases for J; bases not matched to a gene: 8. This CDR3 is built from 15 residues. The germline CDR1 and CDR2 sequences are SGDLS and YYNGEE. The chain's CDR3 is CASSGEGRLADTQYF. The CDR3 coding sequence is TGTGCCAGCAGCGGGGAGGGCCGGCTGGCAGATACGCAGTATTTT.

This sequence joins TRBV29-1 and TRBJ2-3, with TRBD2 matching 7 bases. The CDR3 is made up of 13 amino acids. Germline loops: CDR1 SQVTM, CDR2 ANQGSEA. Trimming cost V 5 bases and J 3 bases; bases outside gene matches: 5. The CDR3 reads CSVTTSATDTQYF. The DNA for the CDR3 is TGCAGCGTTACCACTAGCGCGACAGATACGCAGTATTTT.

This chain connects TRBV19 to TRBJ2-7; 9 positions match TRBD1. In germline, CDR1 is LNHDA, CDR2 SQIVND (reference sequence). J was trimmed by 0 bases and V by 3 bases; bases with no gene match: 3. CDR3 length equals 15 residues. For the CDR3, the DNA is TGTGCCAGTAGTATCACAGGGGGCGGCTCCTACGAGCAGTACTTC. This encodes CASSITGGGSYEQYF. The full variable domain, with the rest looked up from reference TRBV19 and TRBJ2-7, is DGGITQSPKYLFRKEGQNVTLSCEQNLNHDAMYWYRQDPGQGLRLIYYSQIVNDFQKGDIAEGYSVSREKKESFPLTVTSAQKNPTAFYLCASSITGGGSYEQYFGPGTRLTVT.

The chain links TRBV2 to TRBJ2-1; 7 bases are shared with TRBD2. Looked up from germline, CDR1 is SNHLY and CDR2 is FYNNEI. V lost 3 bases to trimming and J lost 3 bases; unmatched junction nucleotides: 8. The CDR3 totals 16 residues. CDR3 nucleotides: TGTGCCAGCAGTGACCCCGACCTAGCGGACTACAATGAGCAGTTCTTC. Its protein is CASSDPDLADYNEQFF.

This clone was counted between two and nine times. The rearrangement joins TRBV25-1 to TRBJ2-2; D remains unclear. The CDR3 extends over 13 amino acids. The V gene's germline CDR1 is MGHDK and CDR2 SYGVNS. Trimming pared 8 bases from V and 3 bases from J, leaving 10 bases between. The CDR3 loop reads CASSYRYTGELFF. CDR3 in DNA: TGTGCCAGCTCTTACCGCTACACCGGGGAGCTGTTTTTT. Drawing the rest from reference TRBV25-1 and TRBJ2-2, the complete variable domain is EADIYQTPRYLVIGTGKKITLECSQTMGHDKMYWYQQDPGMELHLIHYSYGVNSTEKGDLSSESTVSRIRTEHFPLTLESARPSHTSQYLCASSYRYTGELFFGEGSRLTVL.

This chain uses TRBV28 with TRBJ2-3, with 8 bases matching TRBD1. Per germline, CDR1 MDHEN and CDR2 SYDVKM. V shed 5 bases and J 4 bases; nucleotides not matched to a gene: 8. This CDR3 is built from 15 residues. CDR3 in DNA: TGTGCCAGCAGTCCCCCCGGACAGGGCGCAGATACGCAGTATTTT. This codes for CASSPPGQGADTQYF.

This clone was picked up one time. The genes are TRBV2 and TRBJ2-1; tentative D call: TRBD1 (5 bases). Germline-derived CDR1 and CDR2 are SNHLY and FYNNEI. Trimming removed 6 bases at V and 3 bases at J, with 15 bases between. This CDR3 has 15 residues. The CDR3 DNA is TGTGCCAGCAGGAGGATTGGGGCTGACTACAATGAGCAGTTCTTC. Its translation: CASRRIGADYNEQFF.

The chain links TRBV7-9 to TRBJ2-3; D is undetermined. The CDR3 runs to 13 residues. Germline V gene lookup returns CDR1 SEHNR and CDR2 FQNEAQ (reference sequence). V lost 8 bases, J lost 3 bases, and 12 bases lay in between. CDR3: CASGTEQTDTQYF. DNA for the CDR3: TGTGCCAGCGGTACAGAACAAACAGATACGCAGTATTTT.

The chain joins TRBV5-6 to TRBJ2-7, with D perhaps being TRBD1 or TRBD2 (6 bases each). V lost 8 bases and J 0 bases, leaving 27 bases between the germline ends. The CDR3 extends over 18 amino acids. Germline V gene data show CDR1 as SGHDT and CDR2 as YYEEEE. DNA for the CDR3: TGTGCCAGTAGGGGGGCTGGACAGACGAAAAGGAGCTCCTACGAGCAGTACTTC. It specifies CASRGAGQTKRSSYEQYF.

The chain joins TRBV5-5 to TRBJ2-1; 7 bases map to TRBD1. Germline V CDR1 and CDR2: SGHKS, YYEKEE (reference sequence). Trimming removed 0 bases from V and 4 bases from J; junction bases left unmatched: 4. The CDR3 runs to 15 residues. The CDR3 region is CASSLVGQPYNEQFF. The CDR3 DNA reads TGTGCCAGCAGCTTGGTGGGACAGCCATACAATGAGCAGTTCTTC.

This clone was picked up one time. The gene calls are TRBV15 and TRBJ2-1; D is unresolved. V lost 3 bases, J lost 9 bases, and 12 bases lay in between. The CDR3 sequence is 13 residues long. Germline assignment: CDR1 LNHNV and CDR2 YYDKDF (reference sequence). This CDR3 reads CATSSLPGTEQFF. CDR3 coding DNA: TGTGCCACCAGCAGTCTCCCTGGAACTGAGCAGTTCTTC.

The chain joins TRBV25-1 to TRBJ1-3, with D possibly being TRBD1 (6 bases). V lost 7 bases, J lost 0 bases, and 13 bases lay in between. This CDR3 region has 15 residues. CDR1 MGHDK and CDR2 SYGVNS come from the germline V gene. Here the CDR3 DNA reads TGTGCCAGCATCCCCCCGGGGGCCTCTGGAAACACCATATATTTT. Its protein is CASIPPGASGNTIYF.

The chain links TRBV28 to TRBJ2-1, with a tentative D call TRBD1 (6 bases). CDR1 MDHEN and CDR2 SYDVKM come from the germline V gene. Trimming removed 6 bases from V and 4 bases from J, with 16 bases in between. The CDR3 has 15 amino acids. The CDR3 protein is CASREPGQQYNEQFF. In DNA form, the CDR3 reads TGTGCCAGCAGGGAACCTGGACAGCAATACAATGAGCAGTTCTTC.

In this sample, this clone turned up a few times. The rearrangement joins TRBV27 to TRBJ2-7, with D maybe TRBD2 (5 bases). Germline CDR1 reads MNHEY; CDR2 reads SMNVEV (reference sequence). V was shortened by 3 bases and J by 0 bases, with 9 bases between the two germline ends. The CDR3 length is 14 residues. DNA of the CDR3: TGTGCCAGCAGTTTGCGGGCTCGCTCCTACGAGCAGTACTTC. It encodes CASSLRARSYEQYF.

The chain employs TRBV11-2 and TRBJ2-5, with D tentatively TRBD1 or TRBD2 (5 bases each). The CDR3 length is 15 residues. From germline, CDR1 is SGHAT and CDR2 FQNNGV. Trimming left V 2 bases short and J 1 base short, with 11 bases between. The CDR3 here is CASSLPWGTQETQYF. CDR3 nucleotides: TGTGCCAGCAGCTTACCCTGGGGGACCCAAGAGACCCAGTACTTC.

Points on this clone: Other DNA sequences in the sample encode the same CDR3. The chain links TRBV7-9 to TRBJ2-2; D remains unclear. The CDR3 covers 14 residues. The V and J ends lost 3 bases and 0 bases respectively, with 5 bases between them. Germline CDR1 and CDR2: SEHNR and FQNEAQ (reference sequence). The CDR3 nucleotides read TGTGCCAGCAGCTTGACCGCGAACACCGGGGAGCTGTTTTTT. Protein product: CASSLTANTGELFF.

This chain connects TRBV19 to TRBJ1-1; weak D call: TRBD1 (5 bases). The CDR3 covers 12 residues. V was cut by 3 bases and J by 8 bases, with 10 bases left in between. Looked up from germline, CDR1 is LNHDA and CDR2 is SQIVND (reference sequence). The CDR3 nucleotides read TGTGCCAGTAGTATTGGAGGGGTAGAAGCTTTCTTT. As protein: CASSIGGVEAFF.

The chain joins TRBV28 to TRBJ2-4, with a tentative D call TRBD2 (6 bases). The V end lost 7 bases, the J end lost 6 bases, and 16 bases lay between the germline ends. Germline assignment: CDR1 MDHEN and CDR2 SYDVKM. This CDR3 spans 14 amino acids. In nucleotides, the CDR3 is TGTGCCAGCACTACCGGGCGGGGACGAAACATTCAGTACTTC. Translation: CASTTGRGRNIQYF.